This TCR beta chain stems from a study of human T cells and chemical hapten exposure. General study results and limits: The study found that PT1 expanded TCR counts correlated positively with patch test score.

Time point of the sample: pre-sensitization, week 0. Treatment noted: therapeutic diphenylcyclopropenone sensitization with weekly scalp DPC. The donor pool consisted of alopecia patients aged 18 to 70 years, considered suitable for DPC. CDR3 length: 13 amino acids. Between the trimmed V and J ends, which lost 2 bases and 9 bases, there was a span of 11 bases. Germline values: CDR1 GTSNPN, CDR2 SVGIG (reference sequence). How the authors handled the data: A typical sample had roughly 87,000 TCRs, with roughly 20,000 to 700,000 overall. Each CDR3 protein gets one entry after TCRdb re-called the RACE reads with MiXCR. V and J calls and clone size were set by TCRdb, not the authors. Here the sample spans around 95,000 distinct CDR3 sequences, about a tenth being singletons. A word on this clonotype: Its target is unknown.

The clonotype originates from a woman aged 60 to 75 with alopecia areata. Some clones in this sample may be carry-over from other donors' samples. The chain carries TRBV30 and TRBJ1-6; TRBD1 is a possible D gene (6 bases). This specimen was whole blood, taken in connection with sensitization to the hapten diphenylcyclopropenone (DPC). CDR3 nucleotides: TGTGCCTGGAGTTCGGGGGCTGCTTCACCCCTCCACTTT. Its protein is CAWSSGAASPLHF.